The T cell receptor beta chain under discussion was sequenced for a study of molecular identifiers for immune sequencing clone quantification. Findings of the study overall: Among effectors, clones above 20 RNA copies held over 98% of molecules; among naive cells, under 1%. With a barcode shared among identical TCR molecules, highly expanded clone sizes could be underestimated.

Naive CD8 T cell sorting was performed on the CD8+CD4-CCR7+CD45RA+ phenotype. This clonotype was counted only a few times. What it binds is not known. Each CDR3 protein gets one entry after TCRdb re-called the PCR reads with MiXCR. The sample has 9,500 to 15,000 distinct CDR3 sequences, about 20% seen once; the top ten hold 1.4% to 1.5%. The sequence was collected from a human donor in good health. Some libraries in this study had Jurkat cell RNA spiked in. Sequencing was carried out using naive CD8+ T cells from blood, with Jurkat cell RNA spiked in. Subset reported: FACS-sorted CD8+CD4-CCR7+CD45RA+ naive T cells.

CDR3 DNA: TGTGCCAGCACCGACCCGTGGGGGGCAAAAGGTAAACGGACTGAAGCTTTCTTT. It translates to CASTDPWGAKGKRTEAFF. The genes are TRBV7-9 and TRBJ1-1; D is perhaps TRBD1 (6 bases). This CDR3 has 18 residues. The V gene lost 7 bases and the J gene lost 5 bases, with 29 bases spanning the gap. Germline lookup yields CDR1 SEHNR and CDR2 FQNEAQ (reference sequence).